A single sample gave rise to the 20 T cell receptor beta chains below, sequenced in a study of T cells in women clearing cervical HPV infection. The repertoire was sequenced with immunoSEQ multiplex PCR; TCRdb's copy has only in-frame clones and lacks some. Its listing shows under 45,000 clones. Sequenced sample: blood buffy coat. These receptor sequences come from a woman between 18 and 70 years old with a cervical HPV16 infection that either progressed to CIN3+ or cleared (not recorded which).

In the case of this clone: The read comes to an end 3 residues before the CDR3 does, leaving the germline J gene to fill in the end. The rearrangement uses TRBV11-2 and TRBJ1-1; D is perhaps TRBD1 (5 bases). CDR1 is SGHAT, CDR2 FQNNGV, per germline. The CDR3 runs 13 residues. The covered CDR3 bases are TGTGCCAGCAGCTTTTCAAGGGGAAGTGGT. It specifies CASSFSRGSG. The entire CDR3 sequence reads CASSFSRGSGAFF.

Comments on this clone: The CDR3 end is not reached by the read, which stops 3 residues before it; the germline J gene fills it in. This chain joins TRBV2 and TRBJ2-1, with D possibly being TRBD1 (6 bases). CDR1 and CDR2 from the germline V gene are SNHLY and FYNNEI. The CDR3 is 14 residues long. V lost 8 bases and J lost 6, with 17 bases in between. The sequenced part of the CDR3 DNA is TGTGCCAGCCTTCGGGCGGACAGATCCAATGAG. Its translation is CASLRADRSNE. The complete CDR3 reads CASLRADRSNEQFF.

CDR3: CASSRTGVTGELFF. The covered CDR3 bases are TGTGCCAGCAGTCGGACCGGGGTCACCGGGGAG. The chain links TRBV6-2 or TRBV6-3 to TRBJ2-2, with D possibly being TRBD2 (5 bases). The read ends 3 residues early relative to the CDR3; the germline J gene fills the gap. Per germline, CDR1 MNHEY and CDR2 SVGEGT. This CDR3 has 14 residues. Trimming stripped 5 bases from V and 4 bases from J, with 11 bases between.

On this clone itself: The CDR3 is cut off 3 residues early in the read; its end comes from the germline J gene. The chain recombines TRBV18 with TRBJ2-7; TRBD1 matches 9 bases. Germline trimming cut 4 bases from V and 1 base from J; bases unmatched to any gene: 2. Germline V gene data show CDR1 as KGHSH and CDR2 as LQKENI. The CDR3 is made up of 14 amino acids. The sequenced CDR3 bases are TGTGCCAGCTCACAGGGACAGGGTTCCTACGAG. Translating it yields CASSQGQGSYE. The entire CDR3 protein is CASSQGQGSYEQYF.

To note about this clone: Sequencing ends 3 residues short of the CDR3 end; the germline J gene provides the rest. The chain carries TRBV30 and TRBJ2-1, with D unresolved. V was trimmed by 2 bases and J by 5 bases, leaving 13 bases between them. Germline V gene sequence: CDR1 GTSNPN, CDR2 SVGIG (reference sequence). The CDR3 runs to 14 residues. Incomplete CDR3 DNA: TGTGCCTGGAGTTTCGCTTCGTCGGACAATGAG. This encodes CAWSFASSDNE. The whole CDR3 protein is CAWSFASSDNEQFF.

Notes on this clone: Coverage ceases 3 residues before the CDR3 finishes, and the germline J gene fills in the end. The chain recombines TRBV20-1 with TRBJ1-3; D unresolved. V lost 0 bases and J 4 bases, leaving 16 bases between the germline ends. Germline V gives CDR1 DFQATT, CDR2 SNEGSKA (reference sequence). This CDR3 is 16 amino acids long. The CDR3 DNA, read in part, is TGCAGTGCTAGAGATTATGGGCCTTTCTTGGGAAACACC. It codes for CSARDYGPFLGNT. The entire CDR3 is CSARDYGPFLGNTIYF.

On this clone: The CDR3 extends 3 residues past the end of the read, so its final part is completed from the germline J gene. The rearrangement joins TRBV30 to TRBJ1-1; no firm D call. The CDR3 is made up of 13 amino acids. Trimming removed 4 bases from V and 3 bases from J, with 12 bases in between. The germline V gene has CDR1 GTSNPN and CDR2 SVGIG (reference sequence). The sequenced part of the CDR3 DNA is TGTGCCTGGACCCCAGGCGCCGACACTGAA. It translates to CAWTPGADTE. Given in full, the CDR3 is CAWTPGADTEAFF. Together with reference TRBV30 and TRBJ1-1, the CDR3 gives the full variable domain: SQTIHQWPATLVQPVGSPLSLECTVEGTSNPNLYWYRQAAGRGLQLLFYSVGIGQISSEVPQNLSASRPQDRQFILSSKKLLLSDSGFYLCAWTPGADTEAFFGQGTRLTVV.

Concerning this clone itself: The read ends 3 residues before the CDR3 terminus; that terminus is restored from the germline J gene. The V gene is TRBV6-2 or TRBV6-3, the J gene TRBJ1-6; D is possibly TRBD1 (6 bases). V gave up 4 bases and J gave up 6 bases, with 16 bases separating them. Germline V gene data show CDR1 as MNHEY and CDR2 as SVGEGT. There are 16 residues in the CDR3. CDR3 bases read: TGTGCCAGCAGTTCCCCCAAGGGGGTTGGTAATTCACCC. Translation: CASSSPKGVGNSP. The full CDR3 sequence reads CASSSPKGVGNSPLHF.

For this clone: The read terminates 3 residues before the CDR3 end, so the remaining end is supplied by the germline J gene. V gene TRBV19 combines with J gene TRBJ2-3; 8 bases line up with TRBD2. Per germline, CDR1 LNHDA and CDR2 SQIVND (reference sequence). The CDR3 covers 17 residues. The CDR3 bases that were read are TGTGCCAGTAGTATAGCTCCCAGCGGGAGCGGCATGGAGACG. Its protein is CASSIAPSGSGMET. The full CDR3 protein is CASSIAPSGSGMETQYF.

As regards this clone: The sequence runs out 3 residues before the end of the CDR3; the remainder is reconstructed from the germline J gene. The chain is built from TRBV5-1 and TRBJ2-7; TRBD2 matches at 15 bases. The CDR3 covers 17 residues. Germline CDR1 is SGHRS and CDR2 is YFSETQ. The J segment lost 2 bases and the V segment lost 4 bases, leaving 7 bases of the junction unmatched. Incomplete CDR3 DNA: TGCGCCAGCAGCGCCGGGACTAGCGGGGGGCCTCCCTACGAG. Its protein product is CASSAGTSGGPPYE. The complete CDR3 sequence is CASSAGTSGGPPYEQYF.

Turning to this clone: The read ends 3 residues shy of where the CDR3 ends; the end is completed using the germline J gene. The J gene is TRBJ1-5, the V gene TRBV6-2 or TRBV6-3, with TRBD1 matching 8 bases. The CDR3 has 13 amino acids. The ends lost 5 bases at V and 6 bases at J; junction bases unmatched: 3. In germline, CDR1 is MNHEY, CDR2 SVGEGT. CDR3 sequence reads: CASSTGGSQPQHF. Incomplete CDR3 DNA: TGTGCCAGCAGTACAGGGGGGAGTCAGCCC.

About this clone itself: The read gets to within 3 residues of the CDR3 end, and the germline J gene fills in the rest. The chain employs TRBV5-1 and TRBJ1-4; 10 nucleotides match TRBD1. This CDR3 has 17 amino acids. V was clipped by 4 bases and J by 0 bases; unmatched bases: 6. Germline-derived CDR1 and CDR2 are SGHRS and YFSETQ. The CDR3 here is CASSPGQGVSTNEKLFF. The sequenced CDR3 bases are TGCGCCAGCAGCCCCGGACAGGGGGTATCAACTAATGAAAAA.

Of note for this clone: The sequence runs out 3 residues before the end of the CDR3; the remainder is reconstructed from the germline J gene. The rearrangement links TRBV19 to TRBJ1-1; TRBD1 might be the D (6 bases). V was shortened by 5 bases and J by 4 bases, with 14 bases between the two germline ends. Germline V gene sequence: CDR1 LNHDA, CDR2 SQIVND (reference sequence). This CDR3 is built from 14 residues. The CDR3 loop reads CASSLRQASTEAFF. The sequenced part of the CDR3 DNA is TGTGCCAGTAGTCTTCGACAGGCCAGCACTGAA.

Comments on this clone: The CDR3 end falls 3 residues outside the read, so it is completed with the germline J gene. V is TRBV30 and J is TRBJ2-5; 10 bases fit TRBD2. After removal of 1 base from V and 5 bases from J, the junction contained 7 bases not matched to a gene. The CDR3 has 15 residues. Per germline, CDR1 GTSNPN and CDR2 SVGIG (reference sequence). The CDR3 DNA, read in part, is TGTGCCTGGAGTGAATTAGCGGGGGGTGGGGAGACC. Its translation: CAWSELAGGGET. The CDR3 reads in full as CAWSELAGGGETQYF. Combining the CDR3 with reference TRBV30 and TRBJ2-5 gives the whole variable domain SQTIHQWPATLVQPVGSPLSLECTVEGTSNPNLYWYRQAAGRGLQLLFYSVGIGQISSEVPQNLSASRPQDRQFILSSKKLLLSDSGFYLCAWSELAGGGETQYFGPGTRLLVL.

Remarks on this clone: The CDR3 end is not reached by the read, which stops 3 residues before it; the germline J gene fills it in. The genes are TRBV5-1 and TRBJ2-3; D not certain. Trimming took off 0 bases at V and 0 bases at J, with 8 bases between the two ends. Germline V lookup: CDR1 SGHRS, CDR2 YFSETQ. The CDR3 extends over 15 amino acids. CDR3 DNA (partial): TGCGCCAGCAGCTTGGACACCAAAAGCACAGATACG. Amino acid sequence: CASSLDTKSTDT. The entire CDR3 sequence reads CASSLDTKSTDTQYF. Supplemented by reference TRBV5-1 and TRBJ2-3, the full variable domain reads KAGVTQTPRYLIKTRGQQVTLSCSPISGHRSVSWYQQTPGQGLQFLFEYFSETQRNKGNFPGRFSGRQFSNSRSEMNVSTLELGDSALYLCASSLDTKSTDTQYFGPGTRLTVL.

Comment on this clone: The read ends 3 residues early relative to the CDR3; the germline J gene fills the gap. The V call is TRBV5-1, the J call TRBJ2-7, with D uncertain. The CDR3 is 15 amino acids. V shed 2 bases and J shed 2 bases, with 14 bases lying between them. CDR1 SGHRS and CDR2 YFSETQ come from the germline V gene. CDR3 in amino acids: CASSFSFNQPYEQYF. CDR3 bases read: TGCGCCAGCAGCTTCAGTTTCAACCAACCCTACGAG. The full variable domain, with the rest looked up from reference TRBV5-1 and TRBJ2-7, is KAGVTQTPRYLIKTRGQQVTLSCSPISGHRSVSWYQQTPGQGLQFLFEYFSETQRNKGNFPGRFSGRQFSNSRSEMNVSTLELGDSALYLCASSFSFNQPYEQYFGPGTRLTVT.

CDR3 DNA (partial): TGCGCCAGCAGCTCCAGTGGGGCTTCTGGAAACACC. It yields the protein CASSSSGASGNT. The whole CDR3 sequence reads CASSSSGASGNTIYF. The V call is TRBV5-1, the J call TRBJ1-3; the D gene is possibly TRBD1 (5 bases). The read comes to an end 3 residues before the CDR3 does, leaving the germline J gene to fill in the end. This CDR3 has 15 amino acids. In germline, CDR1 is SGHRS, CDR2 YFSETQ. V lost 3 bases and J lost 1, with 11 bases in between.

Concerning this clone itself: From the germline J gene comes the end of the CDR3, since the read stops 3 residues before it. V gene TRBV7-6 combines with J gene TRBJ2-5; weak D call: TRBD2 (7 bases). Germline values: CDR1 SGHVS, CDR2 FNYEAQ. This CDR3 has 14 residues. V shed 5 bases and J shed 5 bases, with 15 bases lying between them. CDR3 DNA, as far as it was read: TGTGCCAGCAGCCAAGGGGGGGTAGCGGAGACC. Translated, it gives CASSQGGVAET. The whole CDR3 region reads CASSQGGVAETQYF. The complete variable domain, with remaining parts taken from reference TRBV7-6 and TRBJ2-5, reads GAGVSQSPRYKVTKRGQDVALRCDPISGHVSLYWYRQALGQGPEFLTYFNYEAQQDKSGLPNDRFSAERPEGSISTLTIQRTEQRDSAMYRCASSQGGVAETQYFGPGTRLLVL.

In regard to this clone: Coverage ceases 3 residues before the CDR3 finishes, and the germline J gene fills in the end. The rearrangement links TRBV7-3 to TRBJ2-5; D not certain. V was cut by 6 bases and J by 0 bases, with 8 bases left in between. CDR1 and CDR2 from the germline V gene are SGHTA and FQGTGA. This CDR3 is built from 13 residues. Partial CDR3 DNA: TGTGCCAGCAGTCTAATGTACCAAGAGACC. It codes for CASSLMYQET. The entire CDR3 protein is CASSLMYQETQYF.

Concerning this clone: The read ends 3 residues early relative to the CDR3; the germline J gene fills the gap. The chain uses TRBV19 and TRBJ1-3, with D unresolved. The germline CDR1 and CDR2 sequences are LNHDA and SQIVND (reference sequence). Trimming cost V 6 bases and J 0 bases, with 12 bases left between them. This CDR3 comprises 15 residues. The DNA read from the CDR3 is TGTGCCAGTAGCCAAGGTCGCATCTCTGGAAACACC. It is translated as CASSQGRISGNT. The entire CDR3 protein reads CASSQGRISGNTIYF.